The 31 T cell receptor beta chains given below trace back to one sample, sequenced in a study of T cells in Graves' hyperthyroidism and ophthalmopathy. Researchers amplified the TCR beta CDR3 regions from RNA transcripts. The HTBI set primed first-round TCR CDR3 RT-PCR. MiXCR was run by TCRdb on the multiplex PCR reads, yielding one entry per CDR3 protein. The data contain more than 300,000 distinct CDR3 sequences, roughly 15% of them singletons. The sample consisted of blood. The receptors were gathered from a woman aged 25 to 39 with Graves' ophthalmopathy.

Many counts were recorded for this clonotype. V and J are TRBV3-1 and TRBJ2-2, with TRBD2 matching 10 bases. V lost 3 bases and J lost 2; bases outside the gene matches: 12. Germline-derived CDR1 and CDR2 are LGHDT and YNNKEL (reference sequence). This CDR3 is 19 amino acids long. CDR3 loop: CASSHLAGALKTNTGELFF. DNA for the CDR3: TGTGCCAGCAGCCACCTAGCGGGGGCCCTAAAAACAAACACCGGGGAGCTGTTTTTT.

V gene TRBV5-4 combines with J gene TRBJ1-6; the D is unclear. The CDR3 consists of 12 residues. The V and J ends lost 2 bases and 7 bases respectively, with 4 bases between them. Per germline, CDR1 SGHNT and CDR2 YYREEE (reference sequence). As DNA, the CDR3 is TGTGCCAGCAGCTTCGGGAATTCACCCCTCCACTTT. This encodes CASSFGNSPLHF.

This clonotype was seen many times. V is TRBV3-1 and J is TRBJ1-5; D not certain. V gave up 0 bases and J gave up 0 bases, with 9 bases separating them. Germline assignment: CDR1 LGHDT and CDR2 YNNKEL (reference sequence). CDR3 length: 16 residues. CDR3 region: CASSQEGGFSNQPQHF. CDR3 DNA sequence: TGTGCCAGCAGCCAAGAAGGAGGTTTTAGCAATCAGCCCCAGCATTTT.

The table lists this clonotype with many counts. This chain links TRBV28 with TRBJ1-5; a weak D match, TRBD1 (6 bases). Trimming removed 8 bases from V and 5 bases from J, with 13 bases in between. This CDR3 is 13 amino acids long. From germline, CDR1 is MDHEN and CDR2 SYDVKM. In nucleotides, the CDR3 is TGTGCCAGCGAGACAGGCTCCCATCAGCCCCAGCATTTT. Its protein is CASETGSHQPQHF.

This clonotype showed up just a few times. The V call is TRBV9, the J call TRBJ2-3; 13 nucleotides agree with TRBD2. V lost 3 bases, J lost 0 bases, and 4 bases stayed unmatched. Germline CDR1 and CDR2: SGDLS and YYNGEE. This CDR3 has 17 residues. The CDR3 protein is CASSGGTSGASTDTQYF. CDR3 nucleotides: TGTGCCAGCAGCGGAGGGACTAGCGGGGCTAGCACAGATACGCAGTATTTT.

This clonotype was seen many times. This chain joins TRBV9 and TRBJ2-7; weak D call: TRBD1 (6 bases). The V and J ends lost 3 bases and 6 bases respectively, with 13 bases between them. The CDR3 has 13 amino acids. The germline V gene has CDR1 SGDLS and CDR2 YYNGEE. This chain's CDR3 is CASSDRTAIEQYF. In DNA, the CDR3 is TGTGCCAGCAGCGACCGGACAGCAATCGAGCAGTACTTC.

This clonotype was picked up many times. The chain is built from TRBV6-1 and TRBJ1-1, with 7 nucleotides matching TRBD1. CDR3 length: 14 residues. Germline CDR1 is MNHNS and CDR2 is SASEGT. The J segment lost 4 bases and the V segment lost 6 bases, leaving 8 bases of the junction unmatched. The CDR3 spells CASSAAGGFTEAFF. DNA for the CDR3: TGTGCCAGCAGCGCTGCAGGGGGGTTCACTGAAGCTTTCTTT.

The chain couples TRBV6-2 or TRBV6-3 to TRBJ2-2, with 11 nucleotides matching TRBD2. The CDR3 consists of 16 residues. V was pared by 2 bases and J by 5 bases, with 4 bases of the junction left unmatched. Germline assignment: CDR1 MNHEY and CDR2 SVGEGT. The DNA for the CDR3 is TGTGCCAGCAGTTACGACCTAGCGGGGGGAACCGGGGAGCTGTTTTTT. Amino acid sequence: CASSYDLAGGTGELFF.

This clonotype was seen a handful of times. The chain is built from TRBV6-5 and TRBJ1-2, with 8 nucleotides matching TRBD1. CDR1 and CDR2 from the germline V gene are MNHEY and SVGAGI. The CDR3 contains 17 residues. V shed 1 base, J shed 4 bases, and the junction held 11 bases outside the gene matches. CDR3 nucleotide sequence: TGTGCCAGCAGTTACTACGGACAGGGCGTAAATAGCTATGGCTACACCTTC. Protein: CASSYYGQGVNSYGYTF.

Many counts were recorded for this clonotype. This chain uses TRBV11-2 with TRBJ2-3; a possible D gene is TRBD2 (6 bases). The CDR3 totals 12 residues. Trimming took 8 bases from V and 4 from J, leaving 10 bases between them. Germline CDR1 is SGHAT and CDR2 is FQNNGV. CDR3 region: CASGGYADTQYF. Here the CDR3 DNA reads TGTGCCAGCGGGGGGTACGCAGATACGCAGTATTTT. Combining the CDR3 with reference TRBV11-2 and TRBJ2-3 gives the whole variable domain EAGVAQSPRYKIIEKRQSVAFWCNPISGHATLYWYQQILGQGPKLLIQFQNNGVVDDSQLPKDRFSAERLKGVDSTLKIQPAKLEDSAVYLCASGGYADTQYFGPGTRLTVL.

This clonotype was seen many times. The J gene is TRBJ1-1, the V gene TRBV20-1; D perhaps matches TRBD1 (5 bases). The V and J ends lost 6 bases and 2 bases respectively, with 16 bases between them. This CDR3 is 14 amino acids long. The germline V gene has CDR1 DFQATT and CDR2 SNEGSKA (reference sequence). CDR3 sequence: CSAQDSTRNTEAFF. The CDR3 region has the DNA TGCAGTGCACAGGACTCGACGCGAAACACTGAAGCTTTCTTT.

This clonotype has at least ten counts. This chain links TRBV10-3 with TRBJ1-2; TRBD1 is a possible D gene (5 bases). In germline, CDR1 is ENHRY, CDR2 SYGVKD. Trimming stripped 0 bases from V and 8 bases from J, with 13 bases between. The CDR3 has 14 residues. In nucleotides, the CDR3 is TGTGCCATCAGTGAGTCTACGGGGCAGTCAGGCTACACCTTC. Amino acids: CAISESTGQSGYTF.

CDR3: CASSQEGSSFGSPLHF. The CDR3 DNA is TGCGCCAGCAGCCAAGAGGGGTCGAGCTTTGGATCACCCCTCCACTTT. The chain links TRBV4-1 to TRBJ1-6; D not resolved. Between the trimmed V and J ends, which lost 0 bases and 10 bases, there was a span of 16 bases. CDR3 length: 16 residues. Per the germline V gene, CDR1 is MGHRA and CDR2 is YSYEKL.

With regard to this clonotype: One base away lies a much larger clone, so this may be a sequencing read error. The CDR3 here is CASTPQGTASNEQLF. CDR3 bases: TGTGCCAGCACGCCCCAGGGGACAGCGTCTAATGAGCAGCTCTTC. The rearrangement uses TRBV7-2 and TRBJ2-1; 7 bases agree with TRBD1. This CDR3 spans 15 amino acids. The germline CDR1 and CDR2 sequences are SGHTA and FQGNSA.

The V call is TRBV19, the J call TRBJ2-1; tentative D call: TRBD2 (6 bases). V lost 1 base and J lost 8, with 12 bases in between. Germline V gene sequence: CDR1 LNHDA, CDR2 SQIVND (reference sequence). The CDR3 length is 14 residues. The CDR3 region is CASSIVTSLHEQFF. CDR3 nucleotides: TGTGCCAGTAGTATAGTAACTAGCCTCCATGAGCAGTTCTTC.

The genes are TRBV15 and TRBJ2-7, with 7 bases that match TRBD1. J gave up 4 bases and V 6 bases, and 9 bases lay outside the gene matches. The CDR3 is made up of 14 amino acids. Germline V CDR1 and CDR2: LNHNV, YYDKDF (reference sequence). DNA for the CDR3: TGTGCCACCAGTCCAGACAGGGTTTCTTACGAGCAGTACTTC. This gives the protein CATSPDRVSYEQYF.

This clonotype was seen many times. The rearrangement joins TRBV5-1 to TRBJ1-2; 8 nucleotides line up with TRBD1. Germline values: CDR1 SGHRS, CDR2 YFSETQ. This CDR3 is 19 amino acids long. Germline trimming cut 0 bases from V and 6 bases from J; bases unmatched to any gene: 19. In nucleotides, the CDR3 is TGCGCCAGCAGCTTGGTTTTTAAAGGACAGGGTGATTTTGTTGATGGCTACACCTTC. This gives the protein CASSLVFKGQGDFVDGYTF.

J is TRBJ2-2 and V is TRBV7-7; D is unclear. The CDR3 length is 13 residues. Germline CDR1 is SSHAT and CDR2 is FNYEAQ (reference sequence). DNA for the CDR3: TGTGTTAGCAGCTCAAAGAGCACCGGGGAGCTGTTTTTT. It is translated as CVSSSKSTGELFF.

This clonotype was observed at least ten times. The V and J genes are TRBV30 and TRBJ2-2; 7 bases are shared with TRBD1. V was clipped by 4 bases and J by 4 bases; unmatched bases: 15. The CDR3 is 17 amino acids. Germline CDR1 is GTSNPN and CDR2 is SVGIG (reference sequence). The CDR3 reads CAWIHRGGQITTGELFF. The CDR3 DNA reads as TGTGCCTGGATTCATCGAGGGGGACAGATTACCACCGGGGAGCTGTTTTTT.

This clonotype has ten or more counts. The CDR3 protein is CASSPGGFATDTQYF. The CDR3, as DNA: TGTGCCAGCAGCCCAGGGGGATTTGCCACAGATACGCAGTATTTT. The genes are TRBV28 and TRBJ2-3, with TRBD1 matching 7 bases. Germline assignment: CDR1 MDHEN and CDR2 SYDVKM. The CDR3 runs to 15 residues. Trimming at V came to 6 bases and at J to 2 bases, leaving 8 bases not matched to a gene.

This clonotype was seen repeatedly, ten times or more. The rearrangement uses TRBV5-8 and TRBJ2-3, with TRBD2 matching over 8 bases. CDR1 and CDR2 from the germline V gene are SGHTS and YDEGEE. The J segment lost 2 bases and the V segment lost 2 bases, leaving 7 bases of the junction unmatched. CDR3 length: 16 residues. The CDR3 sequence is CASSFSSGGPTDTQYF. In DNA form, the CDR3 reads TGTGCCAGCAGCTTCTCGAGCGGGGGTCCCACAGATACGCAGTATTTT.

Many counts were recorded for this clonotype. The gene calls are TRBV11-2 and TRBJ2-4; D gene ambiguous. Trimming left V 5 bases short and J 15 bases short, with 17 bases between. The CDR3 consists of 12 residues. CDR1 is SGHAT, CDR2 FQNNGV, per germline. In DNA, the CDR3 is TGTGCCAGCAGCCCGGACGAGTGGGGTCGGTACTTC. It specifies CASSPDEWGRYF.

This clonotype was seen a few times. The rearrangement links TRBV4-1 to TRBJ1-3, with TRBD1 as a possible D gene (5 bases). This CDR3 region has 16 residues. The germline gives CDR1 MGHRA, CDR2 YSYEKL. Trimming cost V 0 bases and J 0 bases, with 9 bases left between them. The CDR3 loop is CASSQEQVSSGNTIYF. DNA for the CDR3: TGCGCCAGCAGCCAAGAACAGGTTAGCTCTGGAAACACCATATATTTT.

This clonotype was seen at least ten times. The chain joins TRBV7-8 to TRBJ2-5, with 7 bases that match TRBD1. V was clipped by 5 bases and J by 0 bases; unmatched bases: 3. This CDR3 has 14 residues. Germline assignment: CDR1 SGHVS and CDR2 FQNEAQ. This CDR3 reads CASSPGQDQETQYF. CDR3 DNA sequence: TGTGCCAGCAGCCCCGGACAGGACCAAGAGACCCAGTACTTC.

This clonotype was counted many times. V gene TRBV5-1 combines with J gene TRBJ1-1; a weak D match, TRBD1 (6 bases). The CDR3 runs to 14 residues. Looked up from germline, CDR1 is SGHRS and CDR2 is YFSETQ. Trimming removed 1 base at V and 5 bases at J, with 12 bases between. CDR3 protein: CASSLTGRGTEAFF. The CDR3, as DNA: TGCGCCAGCAGCTTGACAGGGCGGGGTACTGAAGCTTTCTTT.

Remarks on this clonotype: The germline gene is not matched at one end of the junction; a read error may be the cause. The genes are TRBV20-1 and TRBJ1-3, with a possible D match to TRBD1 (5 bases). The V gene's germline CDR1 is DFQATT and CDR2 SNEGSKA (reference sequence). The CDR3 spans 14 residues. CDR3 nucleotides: TGCAGTGCTAGACTGCGGGGCTCTGGAAACACCATGTATTTT. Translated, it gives CSARLRGSGNTMYF.

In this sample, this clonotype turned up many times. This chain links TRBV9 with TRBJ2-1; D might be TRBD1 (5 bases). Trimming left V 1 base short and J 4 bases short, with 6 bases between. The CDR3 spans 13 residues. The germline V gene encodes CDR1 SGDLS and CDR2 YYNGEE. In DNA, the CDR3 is TGTGCCAGCAGCGTAAACAGGTACAATGAGCAGTTCTTC. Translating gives CASSVNRYNEQFF.

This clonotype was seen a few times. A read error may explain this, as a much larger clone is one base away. CDR3 amino acids: CSARQGYENQPQYF. Here the CDR3 DNA reads TGCAGTGCTAGACAGGGGTATGAGAATCAGCCCCAGTATTTT. This chain joins TRBV20-1 and TRBJ1-5; tentative D call: TRBD1 (6 bases). The J call is doubtful: the DNA matches TRBJ2-3 better. Germline lookup yields CDR1 DFQATT and CDR2 SNEGSKA (reference sequence). CDR3 length: 14 amino acids.

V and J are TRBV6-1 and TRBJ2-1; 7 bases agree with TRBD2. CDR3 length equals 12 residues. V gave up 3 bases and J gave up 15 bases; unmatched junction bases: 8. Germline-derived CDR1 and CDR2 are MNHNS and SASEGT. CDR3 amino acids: CASSDPRGGGFF. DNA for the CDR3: TGTGCCAGCAGTGACCCCCGTGGGGGGGGGTTCTTC.

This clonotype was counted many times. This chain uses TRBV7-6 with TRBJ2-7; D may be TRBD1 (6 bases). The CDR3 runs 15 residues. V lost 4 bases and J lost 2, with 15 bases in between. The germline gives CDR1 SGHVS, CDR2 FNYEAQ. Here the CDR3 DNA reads TGTGCCAGCAGCTCTCCGGGACAAGGCCCCTACGAGCAGTACTTC. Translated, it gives CASSSPGQGPYEQYF.

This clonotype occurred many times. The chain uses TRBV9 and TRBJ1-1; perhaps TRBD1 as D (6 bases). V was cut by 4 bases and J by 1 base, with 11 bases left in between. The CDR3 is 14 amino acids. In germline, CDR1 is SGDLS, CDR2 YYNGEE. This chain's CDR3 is CASSPGTPNTEAFF. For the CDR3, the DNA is TGTGCCAGCAGCCCGGGGACACCGAACACTGAAGCTTTCTTT.